This T cell receptor (beta chain) appears in the sequencing data of a study of Graves' ophthalmopathy and Graves' hyperthyroidism. Study findings and constraints: Most expanded clonotypes in thyroid above 0.001 frequency also showed up in blood.

The authors isolated PBMCs from 8.5 to 10 ml of fresh peripheral blood. CDR3 length: 15 residues. V was clipped by 6 bases and J by 2 bases; unmatched bases: 9. Amplified material comprised TCR beta CDR3 regions derived from RNA transcripts. The workflow started with a first-round RT-PCR run with HTBI primers and then moved on to a second-round multiplex PCR. TCRdb passed the multiplex PCR reads through MiXCR, listing each CDR3 protein once. The sample lists 650,000 to 800,000 distinct CDR3 sequences, under 50% occurring once. This clonotype has ten or more counts. Its antigen is still unknown. The chain has TRBV12-3 or TRBV12-4 and TRBJ1-2; 7 bases are a match to TRBD1. This receptor was taken from an adult man with Graves' ophthalmopathy. The sample taken for sequencing was peripheral blood. The CDR3 nucleotides are TGTGCCAGCAGGAGGGGACAGACTCTCAACTATGGCTACACCTTC. Encoded protein: CASRRGQTLNYGYTF.